This T cell receptor beta chain was sequenced during a study of shared clonotypes between healthy human individuals. Genomic DNA (from each subset) was split evenly across several immunoSEQ plates. Assay: immunoSEQ multiplex PCR; the TCRdb copy retains only in-frame clones and omits some. The sample lists approximately 470,000 clones; over 75% were seen once. V gave up 6 bases and J gave up 2 bases, with 16 bases separating them. From germline, CDR1 is MNHEY and CDR2 SMNVEV (reference sequence). The CDR3 sequence is 15 residues long. This chain connects TRBV27 to TRBJ1-2; tentatively, D is TRBD1 (6 bases). This clonotype originated in a woman between 40 and 55 years old in good health. Some clones in this sample may be carry-over from other donors' samples. Specimen: PBMCs. CDR3: CASRLRTGQNYGYTF. The CDR3 DNA reads as TGTGCCAGCAGGCTCCGTACCGGACAGAACTATGGCTACACCTTC.